Listed here are 19 T cell receptor beta chains from one sample, sequenced in a study of cytotoxic CD8 clonotypes in ibrutinib-treated CLL. Assay: immunoSEQ multiplex PCR; the TCRdb copy retains only in-frame clones and omits some. The sample holds roughly 170,000 clones, 84% seen once. Sequences were derived from PBMCs, sampled after 24 months of ibrutinib treatment. The receptors were sampled from a human donor with chronic lymphocytic leukemia.

This clone has only a few counts. The J gene is TRBJ2-7, the V gene TRBV9, with 11 bases identical to TRBD2. CDR1 and CDR2 from the germline V gene are SGDLS and YYNGEE. This CDR3 spans 16 amino acids. J lost 5 bases, V lost 0 bases, and 7 bases had no gene match. CDR3 DNA: TGTGCCAGCAGCGTAGGCCAGACTAGCGGGATCCACGAGCAGTACTTC. Its translation: CASSVGQTSGIHEQYF.

V usage is TRBV10-1 and J usage is TRBJ1-1; the D gene is possibly TRBD1 (5 bases). Germline loops: CDR1 WNHNN, CDR2 SYGVQD (reference sequence). Trimming removed 4 bases from V and 4 bases from J, with 10 bases in between. The CDR3 runs 13 residues. The DNA for the CDR3 is TGCGCCAGCAGTGGGACACCGATCACTGAAGCTTTCTTT. Amino acids: CASSGTPITEAFF.

This chain links TRBV7-9 with TRBJ2-7, with a weak D call TRBD1 (6 bases). Trimming left V 4 bases short and J 3 bases short, with 13 bases between. CDR1 SEHNR and CDR2 FQNEAQ come from the germline V gene (reference sequence). This CDR3 comprises 14 residues. The CDR3, as DNA: TGTGCCAGCAGCTACCCGGACAGACTCTACGAGCAGTACTTC. Its protein is CASSYPDRLYEQYF.

The J gene is TRBJ1-4, the V gene TRBV5-1, with no clear D. The CDR3 sequence is 17 residues long. The V end was cut by 4 bases, the J end by 1 base, with 17 bases between. Germline CDR1 SGHRS, CDR2 YFSETQ. CDR3: CASSLLPGGKTNEKLFF. CDR3 DNA sequence: TGCGCCAGCAGCCTATTACCGGGTGGGAAAACTAATGAAAAACTGTTTTTT.

This clone was observed once. V gene TRBV6-4 combines with J gene TRBJ2-7, with D tentatively TRBD2 (6 bases). Trimming cost V 7 bases and J 1 base, with 17 bases left between them. Germline V gives CDR1 MRHNA, CDR2 SNTAGT. The CDR3 sequence is 15 residues long. The CDR3 here is CASTAGGLSSYEQYF. CDR3 sequence (DNA): TGTGCCAGCACCGCTGGGGGACTCAGTTCCTACGAGCAGTACTTC.

V and J are TRBV5-1 and TRBJ1-1; 8 positions match TRBD1. The germline V gene encodes CDR1 SGHRS and CDR2 YFSETQ. J gave up 4 bases and V 4 bases, and 6 bases lay outside the gene matches. This CDR3 is built from 14 residues. The CDR3 DNA reads TGCGCCAGCAGCCCGAGGACAGGGCTCACTGAAGCTTTCTTT. This gives the protein CASSPRTGLTEAFF.

This chain uses TRBV25-1 with TRBJ1-4, with 12 bases lining up with TRBD1. J lost 7 bases, V lost 6 bases, and 12 bases had no gene match. Germline lookup yields CDR1 MGHDK and CDR2 SYGVNS. The CDR3 is 17 residues long. CDR3 region: CASSQRGTGGWFEKLFF. The CDR3 nucleotides read TGTGCCAGCAGCCAAAGGGGGACAGGGGGCTGGTTTGAAAAACTGTTTTTT.

The chain combines TRBV14 with TRBJ1-3; 7 bases are shared with TRBD1. The CDR3 contains 16 residues. Germline CDR1 reads SGHDN; CDR2 reads FVKESK. V was pared by 8 bases and J by 0 bases, with 10 bases of the junction left unmatched. The CDR3 nucleotides read TGTGCCAGCGGACCTAGACAGGGAATCTCTGGAAACACCATATATTTT. This encodes CASGPRQGISGNTIYF. Complete variable domain (other parts from reference TRBV14 and TRBJ1-3): EAGVTQFPSHSVIEKGQTVTLRCDPISGHDNLYWYRRVMGKEIKFLLHFVKESKQDESGMPNNRFLAERTGGTYSTLKVQPAELEDSGVYFCASGPRQGISGNTIYFGEGSWLTVV.

This clone was detected once. The rearrangement uses TRBV5-1 and TRBJ2-3, with TRBD2 identical over 11 bases. Germline V gives CDR1 SGHRS, CDR2 YFSETQ. This CDR3 is 19 amino acids long. The V gene end was trimmed by 1 base and the J gene end by 2 bases; junction bases not matched to a gene: 12. CDR3 bases: TGCGCCAGCAGCTTGTTCCTTTCGGCTAGCGGGGGGCCCACAGATACGCAGTATTTT. It specifies CASSLFLSASGGPTDTQYF.

This rearrangement joins TRBV7-9 to TRBJ1-1; possibly TRBD1 for D (6 bases). V lost 5 bases and J lost 3, with 16 bases in between. This CDR3 region has 15 residues. The germline gives CDR1 SEHNR, CDR2 FQNEAQ (reference sequence). CDR3 nucleotide sequence: TGTGCCAGCAGCATCCTTAAGGGGGGAGACACTGAAGCTTTCTTT. This sequence encodes CASSILKGGDTEAFF.

V usage is TRBV6-6 and J usage is TRBJ2-2; D is unresolved. Trimming stripped 6 bases from V and 8 bases from J, with 13 bases between. Germline V gene data show CDR1 as MNHNY and CDR2 as SVGAGI (reference sequence). This CDR3 is built from 13 residues. This CDR3 is CASRRRPEGELFF. The CDR3 DNA reads as TGTGCCAGCAGACGCCGACCGGAAGGGGAGCTGTTTTTT.

In its sample, this clone was seen once. This sequence joins TRBV6-5 and TRBJ1-1; possibly TRBD1 for D (6 bases). The CDR3 has 14 residues. V lost 5 bases to trimming and J lost 1 base, with 11 bases between them. Per germline, CDR1 MNHEY and CDR2 SVGAGI. The CDR3 is CASSAGQRNTEAFF. DNA of the CDR3: TGTGCCAGCAGTGCCGGACAGAGGAACACTGAAGCTTTCTTT.

The V gene is TRBV7-6, the J gene TRBJ2-7; D remains unclear. Trimming took off 5 bases at V and 12 bases at J, with 5 bases between the two ends. Germline CDR1 is SGHVS and CDR2 is FNYEAQ. The CDR3 is 8 amino acids. This chain's CDR3 is CASSPPYF. Written as DNA, the CDR3 is TGTGCCAGCAGCCCCCCGTACTTC.

V gene TRBV7-9 combines with J gene TRBJ1-1; D remains unclear. Between the trimmed V and J ends, which lost 1 base and 1 base, there was a span of 7 bases. The CDR3 totals 14 residues. The germline CDR1 and CDR2 sequences are SEHNR and FQNEAQ (reference sequence). Here the CDR3 DNA reads TGTGCCAGCAGCTTAGTTTCACAGAACACTGAAGCTTTCTTT. The encoded protein is CASSLVSQNTEAFF.

The chain links TRBV4-2 to TRBJ2-2; D uncertain. V dropped 6 bases and J dropped 8 bases, with 7 bases sitting between them. This CDR3 region has 11 residues. Germline V gives CDR1 LGHNA, CDR2 YNFKEQ. CDR3 protein: CASRLSGELFF. CDR3 DNA sequence: TGTGCCAGCAGGTTATCTGGGGAGCTGTTTTTT.

This clone was seen only a few times. This chain joins TRBV19 and TRBJ2-7, with 9 positions matching TRBD2. V shed 1 base, J shed 3 bases, and the junction held 4 bases outside the gene matches. The CDR3 sequence is 15 residues long. CDR1 and CDR2 (germline): LNHDA, SQIVND (reference sequence). In DNA form, the CDR3 reads TGTGCCAGTAGTATAGGACCTAGCGGGGACTACGAGCAGTACTTC. It codes for CASSIGPSGDYEQYF.

This clone came up once. The genes are TRBV27 and TRBJ2-7; D tentatively fits TRBD1 or TRBD2 (6 bases each). V dropped 5 bases and J dropped 2 bases, with 13 bases sitting between them. The CDR3 has 14 amino acids. Per germline, CDR1 MNHEY and CDR2 SMNVEV (reference sequence). This chain's CDR3 is CASSTGAPPYEQYF. For the CDR3, the DNA is TGTGCCAGCAGTACGGGGGCACCCCCCTACGAGCAGTACTTC.

The V call is TRBV30, the J call TRBJ1-5, with TRBD1 matching over 9 bases. The germline V gene has CDR1 GTSNPN and CDR2 SVGIG (reference sequence). The CDR3 contains 14 residues. With 4 bases clipped from V and 5 bases from J, the junction kept 6 bases outside the gene matches. CDR3 sequence: CAWTPGQGYQPQHF. The DNA of the CDR3 is TGTGCCTGGACCCCGGGACAGGGATATCAGCCCCAGCATTTT. Using reference TRBV30 and TRBJ1-5 for the parts outside the CDR3, the full variable domain is SQTIHQWPATLVQPVGSPLSLECTVEGTSNPNLYWYRQAAGRGLQLLFYSVGIGQISSEVPQNLSASRPQDRQFILSSKKLLLSDSGFYLCAWTPGQGYQPQHFGDGTRLSIL.

This rearrangement joins TRBV28 to TRBJ1-1; a possible D gene is TRBD1 (5 bases). This CDR3 region has 11 residues. V dropped 5 bases and J dropped 10 bases, with 11 bases sitting between them. Looked up from germline, CDR1 is MDHEN and CDR2 is SYDVKM. CDR3 nucleotides: TGTGCCAGCAGTAAGCGGAGGGGAGCTTTCTTT. The encoded protein is CASSKRRGAFF.